Below, 22 T cell receptor beta chains from the same sample are listed, as sequenced in a study of early T cells in non-severe SARS-CoV-2 infection. TCRdb re-derived calls from the 5' RACE reads in MiXCR, one entry per CDR3 protein. The sample lists nearly 110,000 distinct CDR3 sequences; 8.5% to 14% were seen once. The sample was whole blood. These receptors were collected from an adult who was a healthcare worker with PCR-confirmed SARS-CoV-2 infection or an uninfected control (not recorded which).

The sample holds a few counts of this clonotype. The rearrangement joins TRBV4-3 to TRBJ1-2; D call uncertain. This CDR3 comprises 16 residues. Trimming removed 0 bases at V and 2 bases at J, with 13 bases between. From germline, CDR1 is LGHNA and CDR2 YSLEER. The CDR3 region is CASSQESHRENYGYTF. The DNA of the CDR3 is TGCGCCAGCAGCCAAGAATCCCACAGAGAGAACTATGGCTACACCTTC.

There are many counts of this clonotype. The gene calls are TRBV10-2 and TRBJ1-5; D is ambiguous. Germline V lookup: CDR1 WSHSY, CDR2 SAAADI. V gave up 5 bases and J gave up 4 bases, with 3 bases separating them. There are 11 residues in the CDR3. CDR3 amino acids: CASSTNQPQHF. The DNA for the CDR3 is TGCGCCAGCAGTACAAATCAGCCCCAGCATTTT.

This clonotype was seen only a few times. The CDR3 DNA is TGTGCCAGCAGTCCCCTTCATGGCCGCTACGAGCAGTACTTC. Amino acids: CASSPLHGRYEQYF. The chain couples TRBV6-1 to TRBJ2-7; D is unclear. V lost 5 bases to trimming and J lost 3 bases, with 14 bases between them. Germline assignment: CDR1 MNHNS and CDR2 SASEGT. This CDR3 is 14 amino acids long.

The V gene is TRBV24-1, the J gene TRBJ2-1; D is ambiguous. This CDR3 is built from 13 residues. Germline V gene lookup returns CDR1 KGHDR and CDR2 SFDVKD. V was shortened by 0 bases and J by 7 bases, with 6 bases between the two germline ends. DNA for the CDR3: TGTGCCACCAGTGATTTGCAATGGAATGAGCAGTTCTTC. Its translation: CATSDLQWNEQFF.

This clonotype was seen ten or more times. The rearrangement links TRBV12-3 or TRBV12-4 to TRBJ2-1, with a weak D call TRBD2 (5 bases). Between the trimmed V and J ends, which lost 8 bases and 6 bases, there was a span of 8 bases. The CDR3 sequence is 11 residues long. CDR3 nucleotide sequence: TGTGCCAGCCTCCGGGGCAATGAGCAGTTCTTC. This codes for CASLRGNEQFF.

This clonotype was recorded many times. V gene TRBV7-2 combines with J gene TRBJ2-7, with 8 bases matching TRBD2. Trimming took 3 bases from V and 3 from J; bases not matched to a gene: 4. Germline CDR1 reads SGHTA; CDR2 reads FQGNSA. The CDR3 loop spans 14 amino acids. This chain's CDR3 is CASSLAGRGYEQYF. CDR3 nucleotide sequence: TGTGCCAGCAGCTTGGCCGGGAGGGGCTACGAGCAGTACTTC.

This clonotype turned up a few times. The V gene is TRBV12-3 or TRBV12-4, the J gene TRBJ1-4; D is ambiguous. V was clipped by 3 bases and J by 4 bases, with 12 bases between them. This CDR3 comprises 15 residues. CDR3 sequence (DNA): TGTGCCAGCAGTTTGGCCGTGCGGGGTAATGAAAAACTGTTTTTT. Translated: CASSLAVRGNEKLFF.

This clonotype was picked up many times. V is TRBV20-1 and J is TRBJ1-2; D gene ambiguous. CDR1 and CDR2 (germline): DFQATT, SNEGSKA (reference sequence). The CDR3 spans 14 residues. Trimming left V 0 bases short and J 3 bases short, with 11 bases between. The CDR3 DNA sequence: TGCAGTGCTAGAGATTCGCGGGCTGACTATGGCTACACCTTC. This sequence encodes CSARDSRADYGYTF.

This clonotype has at least ten counts. The V and J genes are TRBV29-1 and TRBJ2-1; possible D gene TRBD1, 5 bases. V lost 7 bases, J lost 8 bases, and 24 bases lay in between. The CDR3 extends over 15 amino acids. Germline CDR1 is SQVTM and CDR2 is ANQGSEA. The CDR3 spells CSAQGRPPLSHEQFF. The CDR3 DNA is TGCAGCGCCCAGGGCCGGCCACCTCTCTCTCATGAGCAGTTCTTC.

This clonotype appeared many times. V is TRBV10-3 and J is TRBJ2-2; D not resolved. The CDR3 has 12 residues. Trimming removed 2 bases at V and 2 bases at J, with 0 bases between. The germline V gene encodes CDR1 ENHRY and CDR2 SYGVKD. The CDR3 spells CAISENTGELFF. In nucleotides, the CDR3 is TGTGCCATCAGTGAGAACACCGGGGAGCTGTTTTTT.

This clonotype occurred many times. V gene TRBV19 combines with J gene TRBJ1-2, with 7 bases that match TRBD1. The V gene's germline CDR1 is LNHDA and CDR2 SQIVND (reference sequence). The V gene end was trimmed by 6 bases and the J gene end by 8 bases; junction bases not matched to a gene: 6. This CDR3 spans 12 amino acids. CDR3 bases: TGTGCCAGTAGCCGACAGGGCGAAGGCTACACCTTC. It translates to CASSRQGEGYTF.

This clonotype was seen at least ten times. The rearrangement joins TRBV20-1 to TRBJ2-1; 7 nucleotides align to TRBD2. Trimming at V came to 8 bases and at J to 0 bases, leaving 22 bases not matched to a gene. The CDR3 has 19 residues. CDR1 DFQATT and CDR2 SNEGSKA come from the germline V gene (reference sequence). CDR3 protein: CSQRYRIAGRLSSYNEQFF. CDR3 DNA sequence: TGCAGTCAGCGGTACCGTATAGCGGGTCGTTTGAGCTCCTACAATGAGCAGTTCTTC.

This clonotype was detected many times. The genes are TRBV11-2 and TRBJ2-7, with 7 bases matching TRBD1. With V trimmed by 6 bases and J by 6 bases, 11 bases remained unmatched. The CDR3 covers 14 residues. Germline CDR1 and CDR2: SGHAT and FQNNGV. The CDR3 DNA reads TGTGCCAGCAGGCGTTCCGGGACAGCTCCCGAGCAGTACTTC. Amino acid sequence: CASRRSGTAPEQYF.

This clonotype was seen once. The chain carries TRBV7-9 and TRBJ2-5, with D unclear. Trimming stripped 3 bases from V and 2 bases from J, with 4 bases between. The CDR3 consists of 12 residues. Germline V lookup: CDR1 SEHNR, CDR2 FQNEAQ (reference sequence). For the CDR3, the DNA is TGTGCCAGCAGCTTTGCTCAAGAGACCCAGTACTTC. Its protein product is CASSFAQETQYF. The variable domain in full, with the rest retrieved from reference TRBV7-9 and TRBJ2-5, is DTGVSQNPRHKITKRGQNVTFRCDPISEHNRLYWYRQTLGQGPEFLTYFQNEAQLEKSRLLSDRFSAERPKGSFSTLEIQRTEQGDSAMYLCASSFAQETQYFGPGTRLLVL.

This clonotype came up a few times. The rearrangement links TRBV7-2 to TRBJ2-5; no reliable D call. The V end lost 3 bases, the J end lost 2 bases, and 7 bases lay between the germline ends. The CDR3 totals 13 residues. Per germline, CDR1 SGHTA and CDR2 FQGNSA. In nucleotides, the CDR3 is TGTGCCAGCAGCTTCGCCCTACAAGAGACCCAGTACTTC. Translated, it gives CASSFALQETQYF.

This clonotype was detected only a few times. J is TRBJ2-3 and V is TRBV29-1; either TRBD1 or TRBD2 may fit D (5 bases each). V lost 4 bases to trimming and J lost 4 bases, with 18 bases between them. Germline-derived CDR1 and CDR2 are SQVTM and ANQGSEA. The CDR3 consists of 15 residues. Here the CDR3 reads CSVVGTQRGSDTQYF. The CDR3 DNA is TGCAGCGTTGTAGGGACCCAGAGGGGCTCAGATACGCAGTATTTT.

The sample holds many counts of this clonotype. This chain links TRBV7-9 with TRBJ2-7, with TRBD1 as a possible D gene (6 bases). This CDR3 has 15 amino acids. Trimming pared 1 base from V and 5 bases from J, leaving 15 bases between. Looked up from germline, CDR1 is SEHNR and CDR2 is FQNEAQ (reference sequence). The CDR3 is CASSLGSTGVHEQYF. In nucleotides, the CDR3 is TGTGCCAGCAGCTTAGGGTCGACAGGCGTGCACGAGCAGTACTTC. Looking up the rest from reference TRBV7-9 and TRBJ2-7 gives the full variable domain: DTGVSQNPRHKITKRGQNVTFRCDPISEHNRLYWYRQTLGQGPEFLTYFQNEAQLEKSRLLSDRFSAERPKGSFSTLEIQRTEQGDSAMYLCASSLGSTGVHEQYFGPGTRLTVT.

V and J are TRBV20-1 and TRBJ2-1, with 7 positions matching TRBD2. CDR1 is DFQATT and CDR2 is SNEGSKA in the germline V gene (reference sequence). The CDR3 has 16 residues. With 6 bases clipped from V and 1 base from J, the junction kept 12 bases outside the gene matches. CDR3 coding DNA: TGCAGTGCCTCAAACCGGGGCGGGAGTTCCTACAATGAGCAGTTCTTC. It codes for CSASNRGGSSYNEQFF.

This clonotype was picked up many times. The rearrangement uses TRBV28 and TRBJ1-2; D not resolved. Germline-derived CDR1 and CDR2 are MDHEN and SYDVKM. V was shortened by 1 base and J by 4 bases, with 10 bases between the two germline ends. This CDR3 region has 14 residues. The CDR3 loop reads CASSLSARIYGYTF. CDR3 DNA sequence: TGTGCCAGCAGTTTATCAGCGCGGATCTATGGCTACACCTTC.

This clonotype has ten or more counts. V is TRBV12-3 or TRBV12-4 and J is TRBJ1-1; 9 positions agree with TRBD1. The CDR3 covers 13 residues. V dropped 2 bases and J dropped 10; count of bases not matched to a gene: 5. CDR3 bases: TGTGCCAGCAGTTTAAGGGACAGGGCTGCAGCTTTCTTT. Translation gives CASSLRDRAAAFF.

The gene calls are TRBV10-3 and TRBJ2-1, with a tentative D call TRBD1 (5 bases). Looked up from germline, CDR1 is ENHRY and CDR2 is SYGVKD. V was clipped by 3 bases and J by 9 bases, with 12 bases between them. This CDR3 has 13 amino acids. The CDR3 sequence: CAISERQWGEQFF. The CDR3 DNA reads TGTGCCATCAGTGAACGACAGTGGGGTGAGCAGTTCTTC.

The chain carries TRBV14 and TRBJ1-1; no definite D call. The CDR3 has 13 amino acids. Trimming pared 7 bases from V and 1 base from J, leaving 10 bases between. Germline V CDR1 and CDR2: SGHDN, FVKESK. This CDR3 reads CASNTFGNTEAFF. In nucleotides, the CDR3 is TGTGCCAGCAATACATTCGGGAACACTGAAGCTTTCTTT.